This TCR beta chain was documented in a study of immune evolution from preneoplasia to lung adenocarcinoma. Study-wide findings and caveats: Later-stage lesions seemingly showed higher T cell density and diversity than normal lung.

Between the mid-2010s and the late 2010s, patients underwent resection in Japan or China. Two lung cancer pathologists independently confirmed each histologic diagnosis. For this clone: The antigen is not known.

Data came from immunoSEQ multiplex PCR; TCRdb stores just in-frame clones and leaves some out. The table has 5,700 or so clones, around 82% seen once. Sequencing input: FFPE normal lung tissue adjacent to the tumor. This clonotype originated in a person over 45 with lung adenocarcinoma.

The DNA of the CDR3 is TGTGCCAGCAGTTACTTGGTAGGAGCCAACACTGAAGCTTTCTTT. As protein: CASSYLVGANTEAFF. This chain connects TRBV6-5 to TRBJ1-1, with D uncertain. The CDR3 is 15 amino acids. CDR1 and CDR2 (germline): MNHEY, SVGAGI. Deletions cut 1 base from V and 2 bases from J, with 11 bases between.